The 20 T cell receptor beta chains reported below all come from one sample, sequenced in a study of T cell responses to AZD1222 COVID-19 vaccine (dated by TCRdb to the early 2020s). To prepare the library, the immunoSEQ multiplex PCR assay was applied. The immuneACCESS repertoire file appears here via TCRdb, limited to in-frame rearrangements. These files lack a portion of the clones; in checked studies, under half of the deficit traces to unresolved V genes, and the cause of the others is not known. This sample holds roughly 110,000 clones; around 89% were observed only once. Clones ranked in the top ten supply 6.5% to 8% of the sample. The time point label for this specimen denotes: baseline before first vaccination. The starting material was peripheral blood, obtained on day 0 of AZD1222 vaccination. The receptors were gathered from an adult in good health.

The chain combines TRBV4-1 with TRBJ2-7; no clear D. Trimming left V 0 bases short and J 7 bases short, with 13 bases between. Germline V lookup: CDR1 MGHRA, CDR2 YSYEKL. This CDR3 comprises 14 residues. CDR3 sequence (DNA): TGCGCCAGCAGCCAAGAAAGGCTCGCCGGGGAGCAGTACTTC. Amino acids: CASSQERLAGEQYF.

The chain uses TRBV20-1 and TRBJ1-2; D is uncertain. CDR1 and CDR2 (germline): DFQATT, SNEGSKA (reference sequence). Between the trimmed V and J ends, which lost 3 bases and 5 bases, there was a span of 13 bases. There are 13 residues in the CDR3. CDR3 protein: CSASAGTGYGYTF. CDR3 DNA sequence: TGCAGTGCTAGTGCGGGCACTGGTTATGGCTACACCTTC.

This chain joins TRBV3-1 (or the pseudogene TRBV3-2) and TRBJ2-3; TRBD2 aligns across 9 bases. The CDR3 runs 17 residues. V shed 3 bases and J 6 bases; nucleotides not matched to a gene: 13. The germline V gene has CDR1 LGHDT and CDR2 YNNKEL (reference sequence). CDR3 loop: CASSQDIVAGESDTQYF. The CDR3, as DNA: TGTGCCAGCAGCCAGGATATTGTAGCGGGAGAATCGGATACGCAGTATTTT.

CDR3 nucleotide sequence: TGCGCCAGCAGCGCCGGACCCGGAGGGAACAATGAGCAGTTCTTC. As protein: CASSAGPGGNNEQFF. J is TRBJ2-1 and V is TRBV5-1, with a possible D match to TRBD2 (6 bases). CDR1 is SGHRS and CDR2 is YFSETQ in the germline V gene. V lost 4 bases to trimming and J lost 5 bases, with 16 bases between them. The CDR3 spans 15 residues.

V is TRBV30 and J is TRBJ2-5, with 7 bases matching TRBD1. Germline CDR1 GTSNPN, CDR2 SVGIG (reference sequence). Losses at the gene ends were 3 bases for V and 2 bases for J; bases not matched to a gene: 3. The CDR3 spans 13 residues. In DNA, the CDR3 is TGTGCCTGGAGCAGACAGGGTCAAGAGACCCAGTACTTC. Protein product: CAWSRQGQETQYF.

The chain combines TRBV28 with TRBJ2-2; D remains unclear. V was shortened by 4 bases and J by 8 bases, with 11 bases between the two germline ends. CDR1 is MDHEN and CDR2 is SYDVKM in the germline V gene. This CDR3 is built from 13 residues. CDR3 coding DNA: TGTGCCAGCAGTTCCCCCGTTTCTGGGGAGCTGTTTTTT. The encoded protein is CASSSPVSGELFF.

The chain employs TRBV12-5 and TRBJ1-2; maybe TRBD1 (6 bases). The CDR3 spans 15 residues. Trimming removed 0 bases from V and 8 bases from J, with 16 bases in between. Per the germline V gene, CDR1 is LGHNT and CDR2 is FRNRAP. The CDR3 spells CASGLVLAGTRGYTF. DNA for the CDR3: TGTGCTAGTGGTTTGGTACTCGCCGGGACAAGAGGCTACACCTTC.

The chain recombines TRBV19 with TRBJ2-7; no reliable D call. The CDR3 has 13 residues. V was trimmed by 1 base and J by 3 bases, leaving 7 bases between them. Germline V lookup: CDR1 LNHDA, CDR2 SQIVND (reference sequence). The CDR3 loop reads CASSIGDVYEQYF. The CDR3 DNA follows: TGTGCCAGTAGTATAGGCGACGTCTACGAGCAGTACTTC.

The CDR3 nucleotides read TGTGCCAGCTCCCCCTATAGGGGCCCGAATCAGCCCCAGCATTTT. Amino acids: CASSPYRGPNQPQHF. The V gene is TRBV18, the J gene TRBJ1-5; D perhaps matches TRBD1 (5 bases). Germline V CDR1 and CDR2: KGHSH, LQKENI. The length of the CDR3 is 15 residues. V gave up 6 bases and J gave up 4 bases, with 16 bases separating them. The full variable domain, with the rest looked up from reference TRBV18 and TRBJ1-5, is NAGVMQNPRHLVRRRGQEARLRCSPMKGHSHVYWYRQLPEEGLKFMVYLQKENIIDESGMPKERFSAEFPKEGPSILRIQQVVRGDSAAYFCASSPYRGPNQPQHFGDGTRLSIL.

In nucleotides, the CDR3 is TGTGCCAGCAGCTTGCAGGGGACGGCGAACACTGAAGCTTTCTTT. It specifies CASSLQGTANTEAFF. The genes are TRBV7-9 and TRBJ1-1, with D perhaps matching TRBD1 (6 bases). Germline CDR1 is SEHNR and CDR2 is FQNEAQ (reference sequence). This CDR3 has 15 amino acids. Trimming left V 3 bases short and J 1 base short, with 12 bases between.

The chain is built from TRBV19 and TRBJ2-7; TRBD2 might be the D (5 bases). Trimming shortened V by 4 bases and J by 1 base, and 14 bases separated the two germline ends. CDR1 LNHDA and CDR2 SQIVND come from the germline V gene (reference sequence). The CDR3 length is 15 residues. The CDR3 region has the DNA TGTGCCAGTAGTAGCCTTACCACGGGGTCCTACGAGCAGTACTTC. It codes for CASSSLTTGSYEQYF.

The chain combines TRBV25-1 with TRBJ1-2; D is undetermined. The germline gives CDR1 MGHDK, CDR2 SYGVNS. The CDR3 runs to 16 residues. V gave up 0 bases and J gave up 3 bases, with 14 bases separating them. The CDR3 sequence: CASSEYAGGRYYGYTF. The CDR3 DNA follows: TGTGCCAGCAGTGAATATGCAGGCGGCAGGTACTATGGCTACACCTTC.

The chain recombines TRBV6-1 with TRBJ1-1, with a possible D match to TRBD1 (5 bases). Per the germline V gene, CDR1 is MNHNS and CDR2 is SASEGT. Trimming removed 3 bases at V and 5 bases at J, with 16 bases between. The CDR3 is 15 residues long. CDR3 loop: CASSEVGGRWTEAFF. CDR3 nucleotide sequence: TGTGCCAGCAGTGAGGTGGGGGGTCGGTGGACTGAAGCTTTCTTT.

The genes are TRBV4-3 and TRBJ2-2; D perhaps matches TRBD2 (6 bases). The CDR3 runs to 13 residues. Per germline, CDR1 LGHNA and CDR2 YSLEER. Trimming stripped 6 bases from V and 6 bases from J, with 11 bases between. The CDR3 DNA sequence: TGCGCCAGCAGTCTAAGGGAGGCCGGGGAGCTGTTTTTT. Amino acid sequence: CASSLREAGELFF.

The genes are TRBV18 and TRBJ2-3; 9 bases fit TRBD1. Germline CDR1 KGHSH, CDR2 LQKENI. This CDR3 region has 15 residues. With 5 bases clipped from V and 8 bases from J, the junction kept 11 bases outside the gene matches. The CDR3 nucleotides read TGTGCCAGCTCAAGACCGGGACAGGGTTCGGGTACGCAGTATTTT. Amino acid sequence: CASSRPGQGSGTQYF.

This clone was found once. The chain couples TRBV16 to TRBJ1-1; no firm D call. V lost 0 bases to trimming and J lost 1 base, with 3 bases between them. This CDR3 has 13 amino acids. CDR1 and CDR2 from the germline V gene are KGHSY and FQNENV. The CDR3 loop reads CASSQSRNTEAFF. Written as DNA, the CDR3 is TGTGCCAGCAGCCAATCGAGGAACACTGAAGCTTTCTTT.

The CDR3 loop reads CASSQLTGEGGTGELFF. Written as DNA, the CDR3 is TGTGCCAGCAGCCAGCTAACGGGAGAGGGGGGTACCGGGGAGCTGTTTTTT. This chain links TRBV4-2 with TRBJ2-2, with D perhaps being TRBD1 or TRBD2 (6 bases each). The CDR3 length is 17 residues. Trimming pared 3 bases from V and 5 bases from J, leaving 19 bases between. Germline V gene lookup returns CDR1 LGHNA and CDR2 YNFKEQ.

V gene TRBV18 combines with J gene TRBJ2-1, with TRBD2 identical over 7 bases. Losses at the gene ends were 1 base for V and 6 bases for J; bases not matched to a gene: 9. The germline V gene has CDR1 KGHSH and CDR2 LQKENI. CDR3 length: 16 residues. The DNA of the CDR3 is TGTGCCAGCTCACCACTAGTTGGACTAGTTGGCAATGAGCAGTTCTTC. As protein: CASSPLVGLVGNEQFF.

The chain has TRBV28 and TRBJ2-3; 12 nucleotides agree with TRBD2. The trim removed 6 bases at V and 1 base at J, leaving 8 bases unmatched. This CDR3 contains 17 residues. Germline V gives CDR1 MDHEN, CDR2 SYDVKM. The CDR3 nucleotides read TGTGCCAGCAGCGCCCGGACTAGCGGGACTGGCACAGATACGCAGTATTTT. This encodes CASSARTSGTGTDTQYF.

The chain has TRBV7-6 and TRBJ2-1; D remains unclear. V lost 1 base and J lost 9, with 10 bases in between. The CDR3 extends over 13 amino acids. CDR1 and CDR2 from the germline V gene are SGHVS and FNYEAQ. The CDR3 reads CASSLVRFGEQFF. The CDR3 bases are TGTGCCAGCAGCTTAGTTAGGTTTGGTGAGCAGTTCTTC. The full variable domain, rest sourced from reference TRBV7-6 and TRBJ2-1, is GAGVSQSPRYKVTKRGQDVALRCDPISGHVSLYWYRQALGQGPEFLTYFNYEAQQDKSGLPNDRFSAERPEGSISTLTIQRTEQRDSAMYRCASSLVRFGEQFFGPGTRLTVL.